The clone carrying this T cell receptor (beta chain) was observed a handful of times. This record comes from a study of cytomegalovirus exposure and HLA in healthy donors. The primer mix had 60 Vbeta and 13 Jbeta primers. Profiling relied on immunoSEQ multiplex PCR, and the TCRdb table lists in-frame clones only, not all of them. The profile shows roughly 100,000 clones, about 80% of them singletons. Germline V gene data show CDR1 as SGHAT and CDR2 as FQNNGV. The CDR3 consists of 14 residues. V dropped 0 bases and J dropped 4 bases, with 10 bases sitting between them. The source is a man aged 55 to 70 in good health and CMV-seropositive. The chain combines TRBV11-2 with TRBJ2-7, with a possible D match to TRBD1 (6 bases). Input material: PBMCs. CDR3 amino acids: CASSLEVGAYEQYF. DNA of the CDR3: TGTGCCAGCAGCTTAGAGGTGGGGGCGTACGAGCAGTACTTC. Combining the CDR3 with reference TRBV11-2 and TRBJ2-7 gives the whole variable domain EAGVAQSPRYKIIEKRQSVAFWCNPISGHATLYWYQQILGQGPKLLIQFQNNGVVDDSQLPKDRFSAERLKGVDSTLKIQPAKLEDSAVYLCASSLEVGAYEQYFGPGTRLTVT.